Listed here are 29 T cell receptor beta chains from one sample, sequenced in a study of metastatic and nonmetastatic thyroid tumors. Not a single patient had been given any form of treatment at any point before undergoing thyroid surgery. TCRdb re-called the PCR reads via MiXCR. The data contain more than 10,000 clones, 26% of them singletons. The sequenced sample consisted of tumor tissue. The source of these receptors is a female donor with papillary thyroid cancer or a benign thyroid nodule (not recorded which). Some clones in this sample may be carry-over from other donors' samples.

The chain uses TRBV7-2 and TRBJ2-7; D unresolved. The CDR3 length is 12 residues. Germline-derived CDR1 and CDR2 are SGHTA and FQGNSA. V gave up 5 bases and J gave up 5 bases, with 10 bases separating them. In nucleotides, the CDR3 is TGTGCCAGCAGCCGGTACATAAACGAGCAGTACTTC. This sequence encodes CASSRYINEQYF.

J is TRBJ2-7 and V is TRBV6-1, with 10 bases that match TRBD1. The J segment lost 5 bases and the V segment lost 10 bases, leaving 8 bases of the junction unmatched. The CDR3 spans 13 residues. In germline, CDR1 is MNHNS, CDR2 SASEGT. CDR3 protein: CAIDRDRGHEQYF. The CDR3 bases are TGTGCCATCGACCGGGACAGGGGCCACGAGCAGTACTTC.

The rearrangement links TRBV15 to TRBJ2-7; 14 bases line up with TRBD2. V lost 2 bases, J lost 4 bases, and 4 bases stayed unmatched. CDR1 is LNHNV, CDR2 YYDKDF, per germline (reference sequence). The CDR3 sequence is 16 residues long. CDR3 protein: CATSRPRTSGRYEQYF. CDR3 nucleotide sequence: TGTGCCACCAGCAGACCCCGGACTAGCGGGAGGTACGAGCAGTACTTC.

This clone was seen at least ten times. This chain uses TRBV24-1 with TRBJ2-2; D gene unclear. This CDR3 has 12 amino acids. V dropped 4 bases and J dropped 5 bases, with 4 bases sitting between them. The germline gives CDR1 KGHDR, CDR2 SFDVKD. The CDR3 sequence: CATSERTGELFF. The CDR3 DNA reads TGTGCCACCAGTGAACGTACCGGGGAGCTGTTTTTT.

The table lists this clone with a few counts. Since no conserved phenylalanine or tryptophan closes the CDR3, a read error is the likely cause. It is unclear where the CDR3 begins or ends on the DNA, so no DNA is shown, and the CDR3 is as TCRdb lists it. V gene TRBV28 combines with J gene TRBJ2-5; the table's D call, TRBD1, was not checked against the DNA. The V gene's germline CDR1 is MDHEN and CDR2 SYDVKM. Ends included, the CDR3 has 15 residues. The CDR3 here is CASSPPLPGKETHYL.

The chain joins TRBV6-1 to TRBJ2-1; 9 bases line up with TRBD2. Losses at the gene ends were 5 bases for V and 4 bases for J; bases not matched to a gene: 6. The germline CDR1 and CDR2 sequences are MNHNS and SASEGT. The length of the CDR3 is 15 residues. CDR3: CASSLYSGGYNEQFF. CDR3 nucleotide sequence: TGTGCCAGCAGTTTATATAGCGGGGGTTACAATGAGCAGTTCTTC.

This clone was counted a few times. The chain links TRBV6-6 to TRBJ2-1; D ambiguous. V lost 0 bases and J lost 4, with 10 bases in between. The CDR3 is 15 amino acids. Germline V lookup: CDR1 MNHNY, CDR2 SVGAGI (reference sequence). This CDR3 is CASSYSGQFYNEQFF. As DNA, the CDR3 is TGTGCCAGCAGTTACTCCGGGCAGTTTTACAATGAGCAGTTCTTC.

By sample share, this clone is medium-sized. The J gene is TRBJ1-2, the V gene TRBV2, with D possibly being TRBD1 (6 bases). V lost 11 bases to trimming and J lost 4 bases, with 17 bases between them. The CDR3 length is 13 residues. CDR1 SNHLY and CDR2 FYNNEI come from the germline V gene. The CDR3 sequence: CAVPGRDTYGYTF. The CDR3 DNA is TGTGCCGTCCCAGGGCGGGACACCTATGGCTACACCTTC.

Sample share makes this clone medium-sized. The chain couples TRBV7-9 to TRBJ2-7; D gene unclear. The CDR3 contains 14 residues. V lost 1 base and J 2 bases, leaving 9 bases between the germline ends. Germline V gene data show CDR1 as SEHNR and CDR2 as FQNEAQ (reference sequence). This CDR3 is CASSLEGGAYEQYF. The CDR3 nucleotides are TGTGCCAGCAGCTTAGAGGGCGGAGCCTACGAGCAGTACTTC.

The CDR3 reads CASSYSWTGDTEAFF. The CDR3 region has the DNA TGTGCCAGCAGTTACTCGTGGACAGGGGACACTGAAGCTTTCTTT. The V gene is TRBV6-6, the J gene TRBJ1-1, with TRBD1 identical over 9 bases. There are 15 residues in the CDR3. Germline V lookup: CDR1 MNHNY, CDR2 SVGAGI (reference sequence). The trim removed 0 bases at V and 3 bases at J, leaving 2 bases unmatched.

The table lists this clone with many counts. V and J are TRBV5-1 and TRBJ1-1, with D perhaps TRBD1 (6 bases). Germline V gene sequence: CDR1 SGHRS, CDR2 YFSETQ. The CDR3 is 14 residues long. V was trimmed by 2 bases and J by 3 bases, leaving 11 bases between them. CDR3 amino acids: CASSLLQGHTEAFF. The CDR3 nucleotides are TGCGCCAGCAGCTTATTACAGGGCCACACTGAAGCTTTCTTT.

This clone has ten or more counts. The chain combines TRBV5-1 with TRBJ1-1; 8 nucleotides align to TRBD1. The CDR3 runs 16 residues. Germline V gene lookup returns CDR1 SGHRS and CDR2 YFSETQ. J gave up 5 bases and V 4 bases, and 13 bases lay outside the gene matches. The CDR3: CASSNTRGPGMTEAFF. In nucleotides, the CDR3 is TGCGCCAGCAGCAATACCAGGGGGCCTGGGATGACTGAAGCTTTCTTT.

This rearrangement joins TRBV11-2 to TRBJ2-3; possibly TRBD1 for D (6 bases). CDR1 is SGHAT, CDR2 FQNNGV, per germline. CDR3 size: 16 residues. The V end lost 1 base, the J end lost 0 bases, and 11 bases lay between the germline ends. CDR3 nucleotide sequence: TGTGCCAGCAGCTTAGGTCGTCAGGGGAGCACAGATACGCAGTATTTT. Translated: CASSLGRQGSTDTQYF.

This clone is medium-sized (0.01 to 0.1%). The rearrangement joins TRBV28 to TRBJ1-5; D perhaps matches TRBD1 (6 bases). The length of the CDR3 is 14 residues. Germline loops: CDR1 MDHEN, CDR2 SYDVKM. Trimming removed 3 bases at V and 4 bases at J, with 10 bases between. In DNA, the CDR3 is TGTGCCAGCAGTTTCAGGGGCCTAAATCAGCCCCAGCATTTT. It codes for CASSFRGLNQPQHF.

This clone occurred many times. The chain is built from TRBV3-1 and TRBJ1-3; a possible D gene is TRBD1 (5 bases). The CDR3 extends over 15 amino acids. Germline assignment: CDR1 LGHDT and CDR2 YNNKEL (reference sequence). Trimming stripped 4 bases from V and 3 bases from J, with 13 bases between. The DNA of the CDR3 is TGTGCCAGCAGCCGGACATGGGAAAATGGAAACACCATATATTTT. It encodes CASSRTWENGNTIYF.

This clone was found a few times. The chain recombines TRBV12-3 or TRBV12-4 with TRBJ2-7; D possibly corresponds to TRBD2 (6 bases). V was clipped by 6 bases and J by 0 bases, with 12 bases between them. CDR3 length: 14 amino acids. The CDR3 DNA reads TGTGCCAGCAGCCCCGCGGGGAGCTCCTACGAGCAGTACTTC. This codes for CASSPAGSSYEQYF.

This clone is medium-sized within its sample. The gene calls are TRBV5-1 and TRBJ1-2, with D unresolved. The CDR3 consists of 16 residues. The germline CDR1 and CDR2 sequences are SGHRS and YFSETQ. Trimming stripped 0 bases from V and 2 bases from J, with 14 bases between. The CDR3 DNA sequence: TGCGCCAGCAGCTTGGAATGGCAGGCTATAAACTATGGCTACACCTTC. Amino acid sequence: CASSLEWQAINYGYTF.

Only a few counts were recorded for this clone. The CDR3 loop reads CASTLTWGGELFF. CDR3 nucleotide sequence: TGTGCCAGTACCTTGACCTGGGGGGGGGAGCTGTTTTTT. The chain recombines TRBV19 with TRBJ2-2; either TRBD1 or TRBD2 may fit D (5 bases each). V was trimmed by 7 bases and J by 8 bases, leaving 14 bases between them. Germline lookup yields CDR1 LNHDA and CDR2 SQIVND (reference sequence). The CDR3 loop spans 13 amino acids.

The genes are TRBV28 and TRBJ2-7; no definite D call. With 6 bases removed from V and 4 bases from J, the gap between germline ends came to 16 bases. Germline CDR1 MDHEN, CDR2 SYDVKM. This CDR3 region has 14 residues. The CDR3: CASRPRPPSYEQYF. CDR3 in DNA: TGTGCCAGCAGACCACGGCCCCCCAGTTACGAGCAGTACTTC.

V is TRBV11-2 and J is TRBJ2-3; either TRBD1 or TRBD2 may supply D (6 bases each). This CDR3 is built from 12 residues. Germline values: CDR1 SGHAT, CDR2 FQNNGV. The ends were cut back, 7 bases at V and 9 bases at J, with 14 bases in the middle. The chain's CDR3 is CASNYGGPTQYF. Written as DNA, the CDR3 is TGTGCCAGCAACTACGGGGGCCCGACGCAGTATTTT. Full variable domain (remainder filled in from reference TRBV11-2 and TRBJ2-3): EAGVAQSPRYKIIEKRQSVAFWCNPISGHATLYWYQQILGQGPKLLIQFQNNGVVDDSQLPKDRFSAERLKGVDSTLKIQPAKLEDSAVYLCASNYGGPTQYFGPGTRLTVL.

This rearrangement joins TRBV27 to TRBJ1-2; 10 bases align to TRBD1. Germline V gives CDR1 MNHEY, CDR2 SMNVEV (reference sequence). The CDR3 sequence is 15 residues long. Unmatched junction bases numbered 5, after V lost 4 bases and J lost 3 bases. CDR3 sequence (DNA): TGTGCCAGCAGTTCCCGGACAGGGGGAGACTATGGCTACACCTTC. The encoded protein is CASSSRTGGDYGYTF.

Here the CDR3 DNA reads TGTGCCAGCAGTGAATCAGAGGGAAAGACCCTCCACTTT. Translated, it gives CASSESEGKTLHF. The rearrangement links TRBV6-1 to TRBJ1-6; D not certain. The germline gives CDR1 MNHNS, CDR2 SASEGT. V was shortened by 2 bases and J by 14 bases, with 13 bases between the two germline ends. This CDR3 is 13 amino acids long.

This clone was detected ten times or more. Additional DNA sequences in this sample encode the identical CDR3. This sequence joins TRBV7-9 and TRBJ1-1; no reliable D call. CDR3 length: 12 amino acids. Trimming stripped 5 bases from V and 6 bases from J, with 10 bases between. The germline V gene encodes CDR1 SEHNR and CDR2 FQNEAQ (reference sequence). For the CDR3, the DNA is TGTGCCAGCAGCCCCGGTGGGGCTGAAGCTTTCTTT. The encoded protein is CASSPGGAEAFF.

This chain joins TRBV20-1 and TRBJ2-3, with 13 bases aligning to TRBD2. J gave up 5 bases and V 4 bases, and 12 bases lay outside the gene matches. The CDR3 is 17 residues long. Germline CDR1 reads DFQATT; CDR2 reads SNEGSKA (reference sequence). CDR3 coding DNA: TGCAGTGCTATGCCGGGACTAGCGGGGAATGAGGGAGATACGCAGTATTTT. As protein: CSAMPGLAGNEGDTQYF.

Note on this clone: At one boundary the junction diverges from the germline segment, which might be a read error. The chain carries TRBV11-3 and TRBJ2-7; D possibly corresponds to TRBD1 (6 bases). Germline V gene lookup returns CDR1 SGHNT and CDR2 YENEEA. The CDR3 runs 14 residues. CDR3 amino acids: CANSLRDMAYEQYF. In DNA form, the CDR3 reads TGTGCCAACAGCCTCCGGGACATGGCCTACGAGCAGTACTTC. The full variable domain, its missing parts supplied by reference TRBV11-3 and TRBJ2-7, is EAGVVQSPRYKIIEKKQPVAFWCNPISGHNTLYWYLQNLGQGPELLIRYENEEAVDDSQLPKDRFSAERLKGVDSTLKIQPAELGDSAVYLCANSLRDMAYEQYFGPGTRLTVT.

V usage is TRBV5-1 and J usage is TRBJ1-6, with 8 nucleotides matching TRBD1. CDR3 length: 15 residues. V trimming: 6 bases; J trimming: 6 bases; junction bases outside the gene matches: 8. CDR1 is SGHRS and CDR2 is YFSETQ in the germline V gene. CDR3 DNA sequence: TGCGCCAGCACCCAGGGGGCGGACGGTAATTCACCCCTCCACTTT. Its translation: CASTQGADGNSPLHF.

This clone appeared many times. V usage is TRBV4-1 and J usage is TRBJ1-6; TRBD1 might be the D (5 bases). Trimming removed 1 base from V and 0 bases from J, with 16 bases in between. CDR1 and CDR2 (germline): MGHRA, YSYEKL. There are 19 residues in the CDR3. CDR3 protein: CASSQVQGIGGSYNSPLHF. The CDR3 region has the DNA TGCGCCAGCAGCCAAGTGCAAGGAATCGGGGGCTCCTATAATTCACCCCTCCACTTT.

A few counts support this clone. CDR3: CASSYDGRGGYTF. CDR3 coding DNA: TGTGCCAGCAGTTATGACGGACGTGGTGGCTACACCTTC. The V gene is TRBV27, the J gene TRBJ1-2; D gene uncertain. Germline assignment: CDR1 MNHEY and CDR2 SMNVEV (reference sequence). CDR3 size: 13 residues. V was pared by 4 bases and J by 7 bases, with 13 bases between.

The gene calls are TRBV5-6 and TRBJ2-7; tentative D call: TRBD1 (6 bases). This CDR3 contains 14 residues. Germline CDR1 reads SGHDT; CDR2 reads YYEEEE. The V end lost 1 base, the J end lost 2 bases, and 10 bases lay between the germline ends. The CDR3 nucleotides are TGTGCCAGCAGCTTGCCAGGGGTCACCTACGAGCAGTACTTC. Amino acid sequence: CASSLPGVTYEQYF.